Below are 24 T cell receptor beta chains sequenced from a single sample in a study of technical replicates of blood from a handful of donors. Only in-frame clones appear in the TCRdb table, and some are missing; sequencing was by immunoSEQ multiplex PCR. This sample yields about 100,000 clones, of which 85% to 95% are seen a single time; 0.34% belongs to the top ten. Sequencing input: T cells isolated from PBMCs. The receptors originated from a human donor in good health.

A few counts support this clone. V and J are TRBV15 and TRBJ2-5; 13 bases fit TRBD2. Per germline, CDR1 LNHNV and CDR2 YYDKDF (reference sequence). The CDR3 extends over 16 amino acids. The junction had 7 bases not matched to a gene; V was cut back by 4 bases and J by 5 bases. This CDR3 is CATSIGLAGDMETQYF. The CDR3 DNA reads TGTGCCACCAGCATTGGACTAGCGGGAGACATGGAGACCCAGTACTTC.

The genes are TRBV6-1 and TRBJ1-5; D may be TRBD1 (6 bases). Trimming shortened V by 2 bases and J by 7 bases, and 18 bases separated the two germline ends. Germline V gives CDR1 MNHNS, CDR2 SASEGT. This CDR3 is 16 amino acids long. CDR3 loop: CASSEQGGGGQQPQHF. The CDR3 DNA is TGTGCCAGCAGTGAACAAGGGGGGGGAGGTCAACAGCCCCAGCATTTT.

In regard to this clone: The junction shows a germline mismatch at one end, possibly a read error. This CDR3 reads CASTLLAGDLEQYF. The CDR3 DNA reads TGTGCCAGCACTTTACTAGCGGGGGACCTAGAGCAGTACTTC. The chain employs TRBV27 and TRBJ2-7, with 11 bases lining up with TRBD2. The CDR3 covers 14 residues. Germline V gene data show CDR1 as MNHEY and CDR2 as SMNVEV (reference sequence).

The sample holds a few counts of this clone. The J gene is TRBJ1-5, the V gene TRBV10-3, with no clear D. Germline-derived CDR1 and CDR2 are ENHRY and SYGVKD. V lost 8 bases and J lost 6, with 14 bases in between. This CDR3 contains 13 residues. The CDR3, as DNA: TGTGCCATCGGGGAGAGGGCCGGTCAGCCCCAGCATTTT. Residues: CAIGERAGQPQHF.

This clone came up once. This rearrangement joins TRBV2 to TRBJ1-4, with 7 positions matching TRBD1. Looked up from germline, CDR1 is SNHLY and CDR2 is FYNNEI. The junction had 14 bases not matched to a gene; V was cut back by 6 bases and J by 7 bases. The CDR3 covers 16 residues. The CDR3 here is CASRGLTGQAIEKLFF. The CDR3 coding sequence is TGTGCCAGCAGGGGACTTACCGGACAGGCGATTGAAAAACTGTTTTTT.

This chain links TRBV28 with TRBJ2-3; 9 bases are a match to TRBD2. The V gene's germline CDR1 is MDHEN and CDR2 SYDVKM. The CDR3 covers 15 residues. After removal of 2 bases from V and 5 bases from J, the junction contained 5 bases not matched to a gene. The DNA for the CDR3 is TGTGCCAGCAGTTTAGGGCGGGAGGGCCAAGATACGCAGTATTTT. Encoded protein: CASSLGREGQDTQYF.

The DNA of the CDR3 is TGTGCCAGCTCACAGCGACATTTACAGGGACGGGAAAAACTGTTTTTT. Translating gives CASSQRHLQGREKLFF. V is TRBV18 and J is TRBJ1-4; weak D call: TRBD1 (6 bases). There are 16 residues in the CDR3. CDR1 is KGHSH and CDR2 is LQKENI in the germline V gene. Trimming pared 4 bases from V and 8 bases from J, leaving 20 bases between.

The gene calls are TRBV12-2 and TRBJ1-5; the table names TRBD1, a call not compared with the DNA. TRBV12-2 is reported as a pseudogene. The CDR3 length is 12 residues. This CDR3 is CASRFPSLPQHF. The CDR3 DNA reads TGTGCAAGTCGCTTCCCCAGTCTGCCCCAGCATTTT.

This chain connects TRBV19 to TRBJ2-4; 12 bases agree with TRBD1. Germline V gene sequence: CDR1 LNHDA, CDR2 SQIVND (reference sequence). The V and J ends lost 4 bases and 2 bases, in that order; junction bases with no gene match: 3. The CDR3 consists of 16 residues. CDR3 nucleotides: TGTGCCAGTAGTAGGGGGACAGGGGGCACCAAAAACATTCAGTACTTC. It specifies CASSRGTGGTKNIQYF.

This chain uses TRBV7-8 with TRBJ2-7; tentative D call: TRBD2 (6 bases). This CDR3 contains 13 residues. The germline CDR1 and CDR2 sequences are SGHVS and FQNEAQ. V shed 5 bases and J shed 3 bases, with 11 bases lying between them. The CDR3 bases are TGTGCCAGCAGCCCCGGAGGGGACTACGAGCAGTACTTC. This translates into CASSPGGDYEQYF.

Only one count was recorded for this clone. CDR3 in amino acids: CASSFREQYF. The CDR3 nucleotides read TGTGCCAGCAGTTTTCGCGAGCAGTACTTC. The chain couples TRBV28 to TRBJ2-7; D gene unclear. Trimming shortened V by 3 bases and J by 6 bases, and 3 bases separated the two germline ends. The CDR3 length is 10 residues. CDR1 MDHEN and CDR2 SYDVKM come from the germline V gene. Drawing the rest from reference TRBV28 and TRBJ2-7, the complete variable domain is DVKVTQSSRYLVKRTGEKVFLECVQDMDHENMFWYRQDPGLGLRLIYFSYDVKMKEKGDIPEGYSVSREKKERFSLILESASTNQTSMYLCASSFREQYFGPGTRLTVT.

The rearrangement links TRBV7-9 to TRBJ2-7, with D perhaps matching TRBD1 (6 bases). V lost 5 bases and J lost 1, with 21 bases in between. CDR3 length equals 17 residues. Germline lookup yields CDR1 SEHNR and CDR2 FQNEAQ (reference sequence). CDR3 sequence (DNA): TGTGCCAGCAGCCCGCTGACAGGCCCCTGGGATTCCTACGAGCAGTACTTC. It encodes CASSPLTGPWDSYEQYF.

This rearrangement joins TRBV19 to TRBJ2-1, with 11 positions matching TRBD2. The V gene's germline CDR1 is LNHDA and CDR2 SQIVND (reference sequence). Trimming cost V 4 bases and J 3 bases; bases outside gene matches: 2. This CDR3 has 15 residues. Written as DNA, the CDR3 is TGTGCCAGTAGTACGGGACTAGCGGTCTACAATGAGCAGTTCTTC. Amino acids: CASSTGLAVYNEQFF.

This sequence joins TRBV19 and TRBJ2-1; 10 positions agree with TRBD2. Germline V CDR1 and CDR2: LNHDA, SQIVND (reference sequence). The CDR3 is 18 amino acids. J was trimmed by 4 bases and V by 4 bases; bases with no gene match: 13. CDR3 sequence reads: CASSTTNLAGAGYNEQFF. CDR3 DNA sequence: TGTGCCAGTAGTACGACAAATCTAGCGGGAGCCGGGTACAATGAGCAGTTCTTC.

The chain links TRBV6-5 to TRBJ1-1; D not resolved. Trimming pared 2 bases from V and 4 bases from J, leaving 11 bases between. The CDR3 consists of 14 residues. Germline CDR1 reads MNHEY; CDR2 reads SVGAGI. CDR3 protein: CASSYEGMGTEAFF. The CDR3 coding sequence is TGTGCCAGCAGTTACGAGGGTATGGGCACTGAAGCTTTCTTT.

On this clone: At one boundary the junction diverges from the germline segment, which might be a read error. J is TRBJ2-2 and V is TRBV15, with D tentatively TRBD1 (6 bases). The CDR3 has 15 residues. CDR1 is LNHNV, CDR2 YYDKDF, per germline (reference sequence). Here the CDR3 reads CAASTGHRDTGELFF. CDR3 DNA sequence: TGTGCCGCCAGTACCGGACACAGGGACACCGGGGAGCTGTTTTTT.

The rearrangement joins TRBV19 to TRBJ2-7; TRBD2 matches at 9 bases. The CDR3 has 15 residues. Germline assignment: CDR1 LNHDA and CDR2 SQIVND (reference sequence). V lost 6 bases and J lost 0; bases outside the gene matches: 6. The CDR3 spells CASRTSGRLSYEQYF. The CDR3 nucleotides read TGTGCCAGTAGAACTAGCGGGCGCCTCTCCTACGAGCAGTACTTC. The full variable domain, rest sourced from reference TRBV19 and TRBJ2-7, is DGGITQSPKYLFRKEGQNVTLSCEQNLNHDAMYWYRQDPGQGLRLIYYSQIVNDFQKGDIAEGYSVSREKKESFPLTVTSAQKNPTAFYLCASRTSGRLSYEQYFGPGTRLTVT.

The V and J genes are TRBV6-1 and TRBJ2-3, with TRBD1 matching 8 bases. CDR1 and CDR2 from the germline V gene are MNHNS and SASEGT. After removal of 2 bases from V and 3 bases from J, the junction contained 7 bases not matched to a gene. The CDR3 consists of 16 residues. This chain's CDR3 is CASSERTGTGTDTQYF. The CDR3 coding sequence is TGTGCCAGCAGTGAACGGACCGGGACAGGAACAGATACGCAGTATTTT.

The chain couples TRBV7-2 to TRBJ2-1; 8 bases line up with TRBD1. V lost 10 bases to trimming and J lost 6 bases; unmatched junction nucleotides: 14. The germline gives CDR1 SGHTA, CDR2 FQGNSA. The CDR3 consists of 15 residues. CDR3 bases: TGTGCCACCAAACGCCCCGGGACAGGCTTCAATGAGCAGTTCTTC. It specifies CATKRPGTGFNEQFF.

As for this clone: The same CDR3 arises from other DNA sequences in this sample as well. The J gene is TRBJ2-7, the V gene TRBV27; unclear D gene. CDR1 and CDR2 from the germline V gene are MNHEY and SMNVEV (reference sequence). V was pared by 2 bases and J by 0 bases, with 8 bases between. This CDR3 is built from 14 residues. CDR3 coding DNA: TGTGCCAGCAGTTTAGGCCGAGGCTCCTACGAGCAGTACTTC. Its protein product is CASSLGRGSYEQYF.

The chain joins TRBV6-6 to TRBJ2-3, with a possible D match to TRBD2 (7 bases). The CDR3 spans 15 residues. V was pared by 2 bases and J by 1 base, with 10 bases between. Germline assignment: CDR1 MNHNY and CDR2 SVGAGI (reference sequence). The CDR3 here is CASSYGRGRTDTQYF. CDR3 bases: TGTGCCAGCAGTTACGGGCGGGGGCGCACAGATACGCAGTATTTT.

This clone was found once. The chain links TRBV28 to TRBJ2-7, with 7 bases identical to TRBD2. After removal of 4 bases from V and 3 bases from J, the junction contained 15 bases not matched to a gene. Germline CDR1 is MDHEN and CDR2 is SYDVKM. This CDR3 spans 17 amino acids. Here the CDR3 DNA reads TGTGCCAGCAGTTCGGGGGGAAGGGTCCCAAACTTCTACGAGCAGTACTTC. This codes for CASSSGGRVPNFYEQYF.

This sequence joins TRBV19 and TRBJ2-7; 10 bases map to TRBD2. Germline V gene data show CDR1 as LNHDA and CDR2 as SQIVND (reference sequence). The CDR3 runs 15 residues. Trimming at V came to 0 bases and at J to 3 bases, leaving 2 bases not matched to a gene. The CDR3 here is CASSIEGLADYEQYF. CDR3 sequence (DNA): TGTGCCAGTAGTATAGAAGGACTAGCGGACTACGAGCAGTACTTC.

The chain recombines TRBV25-1 with TRBJ1-5; 8 positions match TRBD1. The CDR3 loop spans 12 amino acids. Germline CDR1 and CDR2: MGHDK and SYGVNS. V trimming: 6 bases; J trimming: 5 bases; junction bases outside the gene matches: 0. The CDR3 DNA is TGTGCCAGCAGGACAGGGGATCAGCCCCAGCATTTT. As protein: CASRTGDQPQHF.